Listed below are T cell receptor beta chains from one sample, sequenced in a study of blood T cell repertoires in COVID-19. Data came from immunoSEQ multiplex PCR; TCRdb stores just in-frame clones and leaves some out. The table records 210,000 or so clones, around 80% of them present only once. The sequencing input was peripheral blood. The receptors originated from a woman between 40 and 55 years old with acute or convalescent COVID-19. Both conserved end residues are part of each CDR3. D genes are given only for firm matches. Clone sizes are given selectively: once, few, many, or a class where the clone is expanded.

d_call: TRBD2
v_call: TRBV4-2
j_call: TRBJ2-2
clone_size: NA
cdr3_aa: CASSHGLAGGMAGELFF
cdr3_nt: TGTGCCAGCAGCCATGGACTAGCGGGGGGGATGGCCGGGGAGCTGTTTTTT

d_call: TRBD1
v_call: TRBV11-3
j_call: TRBJ2-7
clone_size: NA
cdr3_aa: CASSLGSGQNYEQYF
cdr3_nt: TGTGCCAGCAGTCTTGGGTCGGGACAGAATTACGAGCAGTACTTC

d_call: NA
v_call: TRBV20-1
j_call: TRBJ2-1
clone_size: NA
cdr3_aa: CSASGRWGHYEQFF
cdr3_nt: TGCAGTGCTAGTGGTCGGTGGGGGCATTATGAGCAGTTCTTC

d_call: TRBD2
v_call: TRBV14
j_call: TRBJ2-7
clone_size: NA
cdr3_aa: CASSQGMLAGYEQYF
cdr3_nt: TGTGCCAGCAGCCAAGGGATGCTAGCGGGCTACGAGCAGTACTTC

d_call: TRBD1
v_call: TRBV7-3
j_call: TRBJ2-7
clone_size: once
cdr3_aa: CASSLTGGLEQYF
cdr3_nt: TGTGCCAGCAGCTTAACAGGGGGCCTCGAGCAGTACTTC

d_call: NA
v_call: TRBV18
j_call: TRBJ1-4
clone_size: NA
cdr3_aa: CASSPGSNEKLFF
cdr3_nt: TGTGCCAGCTCACCAGGGAGCAATGAAAAACTGTTTTTT

d_call: NA
v_call: TRBV19
j_call: TRBJ2-5
clone_size: NA
cdr3_aa: CASSRTDLQETQYF
cdr3_nt: TGTGCCAGTAGTAGGACAGACCTCCAAGAGACCCAGTACTTC

d_call: NA
v_call: TRBV6-1
j_call: TRBJ2-7
clone_size: once
cdr3_aa: CASSESLLPSYEQYF
cdr3_nt: TGTGCCAGCAGTGAAAGCTTGCTCCCCTCCTACGAGCAGTACTTC

d_call: NA
v_call: TRBV14
j_call: TRBJ1-1
clone_size: NA
cdr3_aa: CASSSHGRAGLNTEAFF
cdr3_nt: TGTGCCAGCAGCTCCCACGGGCGGGCGGGGCTGAACACTGAAGCTTTCTTT

d_call: NA
v_call: TRBV5-5
j_call: TRBJ2-4
clone_size: NA
cdr3_aa: CASSLSGGLAKNIQYF
cdr3_nt: TGTGCCAGCAGCCTATCAGGGGGGCTAGCCAAAAACATTCAGTACTTC

d_call: NA
v_call: TRBV7-2
j_call: TRBJ2-7
clone_size: NA
cdr3_aa: CASSLTVSTLTYEQYF
cdr3_nt: TGTGCCAGCAGCTTGACTGTTTCCACCTTGACCTACGAGCAGTACTTC

d_call: NA
v_call: TRBV3-1/TRBV3-2
j_call: TRBJ2-2
clone_size: NA
cdr3_aa: CASSEIGSGELFF
cdr3_nt: TGTGCCAGCAGCGAAATTGGCAGTGGGGAGCTGTTTTTT

d_call: TRBD1
v_call: TRBV6-5
j_call: TRBJ2-2
clone_size: NA
cdr3_aa: CASSVLTGTAGELFF
cdr3_nt: TGTGCCAGCAGCGTCCTGACAGGGACCGCCGGGGAGCTGTTTTTT

d_call: NA
v_call: TRBV11-2
j_call: TRBJ1-1
clone_size: NA
cdr3_aa: CASSPRFQGGRVAEAFF
cdr3_nt: TGTGCCAGCAGCCCCAGATTCCAGGGAGGAAGAGTGGCTGAAGCTTTCTTT

d_call: NA
v_call: TRBV11-2
j_call: TRBJ2-3
clone_size: NA
cdr3_aa: CASSLGPGRTSTDTQYF
cdr3_nt: TGTGCCAGCAGCTTAGGTCCGGGGAGGACTAGCACAGATACGCAGTATTTT

d_call: NA
v_call: TRBV6-6
j_call: TRBJ1-1
clone_size: NA
cdr3_aa: CASTPRVGQGTEAFF
cdr3_nt: TGTGCCAGCACCCCCCGGGTCGGGCAGGGGACTGAAGCTTTCTTT

d_call: TRBD1
v_call: TRBV24-1
j_call: TRBJ2-3
clone_size: NA
cdr3_aa: CATSLTGGGTDTQYF
cdr3_nt: TGTGCCACCAGCCTGACAGGGGGCGGCACAGATACGCAGTATTTT

d_call: TRBD2
v_call: TRBV5-8
j_call: TRBJ2-5
clone_size: NA
cdr3_aa: CASSPEVLGLANLGQETQYF
cdr3_nt: TGTGCCAGCAGCCCGGAGGTTCTGGGACTAGCGAATCTGGGCCAAGAGACCCAGTACTTC

d_call: NA
v_call: TRBV7-9
j_call: TRBJ2-5
clone_size: NA
cdr3_aa: CASSPSGGQETQYF
cdr3_nt: TGTGCCAGCAGCCCATCCGGGGGACAAGAGACCCAGTACTTC

d_call: NA
v_call: TRBV6-2/TRBV6-3
j_call: TRBJ2-7
clone_size: NA
cdr3_aa: CASSYSVLSYEQYF
cdr3_nt: TGTGCCAGCAGTTACTCCGTCCTCTCCTACGAGCAGTACTTC